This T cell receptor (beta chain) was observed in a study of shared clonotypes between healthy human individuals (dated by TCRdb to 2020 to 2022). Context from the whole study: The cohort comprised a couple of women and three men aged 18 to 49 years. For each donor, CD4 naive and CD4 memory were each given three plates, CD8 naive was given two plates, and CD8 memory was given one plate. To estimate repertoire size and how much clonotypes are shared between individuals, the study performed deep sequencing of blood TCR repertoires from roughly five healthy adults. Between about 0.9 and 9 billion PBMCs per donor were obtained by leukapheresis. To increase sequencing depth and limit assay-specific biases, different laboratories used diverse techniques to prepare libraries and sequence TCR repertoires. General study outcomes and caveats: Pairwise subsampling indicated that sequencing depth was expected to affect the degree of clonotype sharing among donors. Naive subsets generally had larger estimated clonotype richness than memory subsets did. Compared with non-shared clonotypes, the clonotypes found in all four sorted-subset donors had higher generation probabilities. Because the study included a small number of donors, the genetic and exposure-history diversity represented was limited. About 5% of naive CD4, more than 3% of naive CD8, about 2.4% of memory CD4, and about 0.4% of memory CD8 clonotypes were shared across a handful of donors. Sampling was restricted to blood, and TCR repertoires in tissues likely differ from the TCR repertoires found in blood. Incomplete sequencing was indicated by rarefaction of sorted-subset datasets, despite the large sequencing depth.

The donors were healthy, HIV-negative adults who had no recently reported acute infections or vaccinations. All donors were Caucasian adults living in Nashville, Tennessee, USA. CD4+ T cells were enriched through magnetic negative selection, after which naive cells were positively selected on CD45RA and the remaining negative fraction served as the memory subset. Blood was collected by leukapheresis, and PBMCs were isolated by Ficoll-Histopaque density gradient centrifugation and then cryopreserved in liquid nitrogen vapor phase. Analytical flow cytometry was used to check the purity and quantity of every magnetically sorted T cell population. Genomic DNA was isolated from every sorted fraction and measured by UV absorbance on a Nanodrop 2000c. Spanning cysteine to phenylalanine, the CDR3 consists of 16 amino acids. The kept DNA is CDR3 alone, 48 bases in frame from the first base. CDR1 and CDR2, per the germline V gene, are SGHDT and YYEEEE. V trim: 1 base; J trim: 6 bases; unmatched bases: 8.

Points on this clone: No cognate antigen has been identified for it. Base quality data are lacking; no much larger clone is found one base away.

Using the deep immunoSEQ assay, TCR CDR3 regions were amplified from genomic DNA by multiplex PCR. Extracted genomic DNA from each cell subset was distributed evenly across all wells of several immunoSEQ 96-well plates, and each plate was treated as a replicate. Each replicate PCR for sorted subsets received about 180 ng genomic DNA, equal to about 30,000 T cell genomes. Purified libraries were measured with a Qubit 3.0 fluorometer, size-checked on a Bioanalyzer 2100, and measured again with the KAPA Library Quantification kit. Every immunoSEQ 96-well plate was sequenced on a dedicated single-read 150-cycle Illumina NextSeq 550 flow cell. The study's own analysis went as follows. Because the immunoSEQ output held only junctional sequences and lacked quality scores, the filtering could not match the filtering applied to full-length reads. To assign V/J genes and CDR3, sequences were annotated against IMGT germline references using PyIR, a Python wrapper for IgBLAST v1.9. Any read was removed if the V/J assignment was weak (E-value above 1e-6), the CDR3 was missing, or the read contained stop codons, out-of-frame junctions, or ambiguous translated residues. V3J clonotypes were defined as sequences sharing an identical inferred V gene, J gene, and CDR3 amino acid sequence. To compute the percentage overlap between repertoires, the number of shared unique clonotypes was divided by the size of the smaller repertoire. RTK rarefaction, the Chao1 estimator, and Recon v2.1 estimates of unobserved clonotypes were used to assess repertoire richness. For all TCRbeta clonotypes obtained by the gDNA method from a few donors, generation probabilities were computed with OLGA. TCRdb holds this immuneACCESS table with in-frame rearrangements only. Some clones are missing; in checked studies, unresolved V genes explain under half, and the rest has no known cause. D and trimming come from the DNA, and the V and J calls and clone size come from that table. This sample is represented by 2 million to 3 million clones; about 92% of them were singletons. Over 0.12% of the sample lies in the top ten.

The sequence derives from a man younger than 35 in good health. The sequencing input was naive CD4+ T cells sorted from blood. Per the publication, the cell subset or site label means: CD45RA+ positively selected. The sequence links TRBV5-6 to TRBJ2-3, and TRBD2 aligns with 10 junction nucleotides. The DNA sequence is TGTGCCAGCAGCTTGCTAGCGGGGGCCCGTTTGGATACGCAGTATTTT. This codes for CASSLLAGARLDTQYF.